A selection of T cell receptor beta chains follows, all from one sample in a study of Ad26.COV2.S vaccination and SARS-CoV-2 variants. Repertoires were generated with immunoSEQ multiplex PCR, while TCRdb's copy carries only in-frame clones and drops some. The data hold some 390,000 clones, with less than 90% observed a single time. The sample was peripheral blood, taken in a trial of Ad26.COV2.S vaccine versus placebo. The receptor set was obtained from a person aged 18-65 years who received the Ad26.COV2.S COVID-19 vaccine or a placebo. Both conserved end residues are part of each CDR3. D genes are given only for firm matches. The size entry is marked missing in some rows and otherwise reads once, few, many or a size class.

clone_size	d_call	v_call	j_call	cdr3_aa	cdr3_nt
NA	NA	TRBV6-1	TRBJ1-1	CASSEIKGNTEAFF	TGTGCCAGCAGTGAAATAAAGGGGAACACTGAAGCTTTCTTT
NA	NA	TRBV9	TRBJ2-5	CASSSSPGGETQYF	TGTGCCAGCAGCTCCAGCCCTGGGGGAGAGACCCAGTACTTC
NA	TRBD1	TRBV2	TRBJ1-1	CASNTGGLGAFF	TGTGCCAGCAACACAGGGGGCTTAGGAGCTTTCTTT
once	NA	TRBV3-1/TRBV3-2	TRBJ1-4	CASSQDVRGREEKLFF	TGTGCCAGCAGCCAAGATGTAAGGGGGAGGGAGGAAAAACTGTTTTTT
NA	NA	TRBV24-1	TRBJ1-5	CATGDSNQPQHF	TGTGCCACCGGGGATAGCAATCAGCCCCAGCATTTT
NA	NA	TRBV18	TRBJ1-1	CASSISGVGTEAFF	TGTGCCAGCTCAATATCAGGGGTCGGCACTGAAGCTTTCTTT
NA	TRBD2	TRBV2	TRBJ2-5	CASKRLAGDQRGETQYF	TGTGCCAGCAAGAGGCTAGCGGGGGACCAACGAGGAGAGACCCAGTACTTC
NA	NA	TRBV2	TRBJ2-3	CASSSMGGRNTDTQYF	TGTGCCAGCAGTAGCATGGGGGGGCGCAACACAGATACGCAGTATTTT
NA	NA	TRBV9	TRBJ2-1	CASSGQRNEQFF	TGTGCCAGCAGCGGCCAGCGCAATGAGCAGTTCTTC
NA	NA	TRBV11-2	TRBJ1-1	CASTKGQTNTEAFF	TGTGCCAGCACAAAAGGACAGACGAACACTGAAGCTTTCTTT
NA	NA	TRBV6-2/TRBV6-3	TRBJ2-1	CASSYAGVSYNEQFF	TGTGCCAGCAGTTACGCAGGGGTATCCTACAATGAGCAGTTCTTC
NA	TRBD1	TRBV4-1	TRBJ1-4	CASSQPTGVHEKLFF	TGCGCCAGCAGCCAGCCCACAGGGGTACATGAAAAACTGTTTTTT
NA	TRBD1	TRBV18	TRBJ1-4	CASSPAGTGNEKLFF	TGTGCCAGCTCACCGGCCGGGACAGGGAATGAAAAACTGTTTTTT
NA	TRBD1	TRBV19	TRBJ2-6	CASSLDRAPSGANVLTF	TGTGCCAGTAGTCTCGACAGGGCCCCCTCTGGGGCCAACGTCCTGACTTTC
NA	TRBD1	TRBV4-2	TRBJ2-7	CASSREQGTGSYEQYF	TGTGCCAGCAGCCGGGAGCAGGGGACAGGCTCATACGAGCAGTACTTC
NA	TRBD1	TRBV15	TRBJ1-4	CATSRDRGQGLTNEKLFF	TGTGCCACCAGCAGAGATCGGGGACAGGGCTTAACTAATGAAAAACTGTTTTTT